This entry features one T cell receptor beta chain sequence. Method: immunoSEQ multiplex PCR; TCRdb's copy keeps in-frame clones and lacks some. The data hold tens of thousands of clones, with more than 85% observed a single time. With 0 bases removed from V and 9 bases from J, the gap between germline ends came to 15 bases. Germline CDR1 and CDR2: SGHDT and YYEEEE. This CDR3 is built from 14 residues. The data originate from a study of blood T cell repertoires in COVID-19. The TCR sequence derives from a man aged 45-65 years with active COVID-19. This chain joins TRBV5-6 and TRBJ2-5; tentatively, D is TRBD2 (6 bases). The specimen was peripheral blood. The CDR3 is CASSLDGPRGPQYF. As DNA, the CDR3 is TGTGCCAGCAGCTTGGATGGTCCGCGGGGTCCCCAGTACTTC.